The 4 T cell receptor beta chains below come from one sample, sequenced in a study of early T cells in non-severe SARS-CoV-2 infection. One entry per CDR3 protein results from TCRdb running MiXCR on the 5' RACE reads. The sample has tens of thousands of distinct CDR3 sequences; around 9.7% are singletons. Source material: whole blood. The receptors stem from an adult who was a healthcare worker with PCR-confirmed SARS-CoV-2 infection or an uninfected control (not recorded which).

The chain carries TRBV5-1 and TRBJ2-1; either TRBD1 or TRBD2 may fit D (5 bases each). V lost 0 bases and J 5 bases, leaving 15 bases between the germline ends. Germline V gene lookup returns CDR1 SGHRS and CDR2 YFSETQ. This CDR3 region has 16 residues. DNA of the CDR3: TGCGCCAGCAGCTTGGCTCCGGGACCGAGGAACAATGAGCAGTTCTTC. Protein product: CASSLAPGPRNNEQFF.

The V call is TRBV4-1, the J call TRBJ2-7, with TRBD2 identical over 7 bases. With V trimmed by 2 bases and J by 4 bases, 5 bases remained unmatched. Germline V gene lookup returns CDR1 MGHRA and CDR2 YSYEKL. There are 14 residues in the CDR3. The CDR3 loop reads CASSQTAGLYEQYF. For the CDR3, the DNA is TGCGCCAGCAGCCAAACAGCGGGGTTATACGAGCAGTACTTC.

The V gene is TRBV7-9, the J gene TRBJ1-4, with a possible D match to TRBD1 (6 bases). Germline assignment: CDR1 SEHNR and CDR2 FQNEAQ (reference sequence). Trimming took off 4 bases at V and 5 bases at J, with 17 bases between the two ends. This CDR3 region has 16 residues. In DNA, the CDR3 is TGTGCCAGCAGCTATTGGACAGTTAGAAGCAATGAAAAACTGTTTTTT. Translating it yields CASSYWTVRSNEKLFF.

This clonotype was observed a few times. The rearrangement links TRBV10-2 to TRBJ1-1; D unclear. V was pared by 7 bases and J by 5 bases, with 17 bases between. Germline CDR1 WSHSY, CDR2 SAAADI. The CDR3 covers 14 residues. The CDR3 protein is CASTLNPRGTEAFF. CDR3 nucleotide sequence: TGCGCCAGCACCCTAAACCCCAGAGGGACTGAAGCTTTCTTT.